This is a list of T cell receptor beta chains from one sample in a study of shared clonotypes between healthy human individuals. Measured with immunoSEQ multiplex PCR; TCRdb has only the in-frame clones, and not every one. The sample lists a few million clones, over 85% occurring once. The sample was naive CD8+ T cells from PBMCs. All receptors come from a man younger than 35 in good health. Some clones in this sample may be carry-over from other donors' samples. The CDR3 runs from the conserved cysteine through the conserved F or W. Fields, in order: D gene, CDR3 length, clone size, V gene, J gene, CDR3 DNA, CDR3 protein. The D gene is left open where the match is weak. Expanded clones are given a class, and other clones once, few, many or no size at all.

D gene: -
CDR3 length: 14
clone size: -
V gene: TRBV27
J gene: TRBJ2-7
CDR3 DNA: TGTGCCAGCAGTTTAGACAGGTTAGGATACGAGCAGTACTTC
CDR3 protein: CASSLDRLGYEQYF

D gene: -
CDR3 length: 15
clone size: -
V gene: TRBV5-1
J gene: TRBJ2-1
CDR3 DNA: TGCGCCAGCAGCCTGAAAGCGGCGACCCTTGGTGAGCAGTTCTTC
CDR3 protein: CASSLKAATLGEQFF

D gene: TRBD2
CDR3 length: 19
clone size: -
V gene: TRBV10-3
J gene: TRBJ2-1
CDR3 DNA: TGTGCCATCAGTGAGGGACTAGCGGGAGTACGGGGTTCCTACAATGAGCAGTTCTTC
CDR3 protein: CAISEGLAGVRGSYNEQFF

D gene: -
CDR3 length: 15
clone size: -
V gene: TRBV9
J gene: TRBJ2-1
CDR3 DNA: TGTGCCAGCAGCGTCATAGCGGACTCCTACAATGAGCAGTTCTTC
CDR3 protein: CASSVIADSYNEQFF

D gene: -
CDR3 length: 13
clone size: -
V gene: TRBV7-9
J gene: TRBJ2-1
CDR3 DNA: TGTGCCAGCAGCTTTGGCAGAGTTGGTGAGCAGTTCTTC
CDR3 protein: CASSFGRVGEQFF

D gene: -
CDR3 length: 14
clone size: -
V gene: TRBV5-6
J gene: TRBJ1-1
CDR3 DNA: TGTGCCAGCAGCTTGTCTTTGGGGAACACTGAAGCTTTCTTT
CDR3 protein: CASSLSLGNTEAFF

D gene: -
CDR3 length: 14
clone size: -
V gene: TRBV6-5
J gene: TRBJ2-2
CDR3 DNA: TGTGCCAGCAGTTATGAGGAGGTCACCGGGGAGCTGTTTTTT
CDR3 protein: CASSYEEVTGELFF

D gene: -
CDR3 length: 12
clone size: -
V gene: TRBV29-1
J gene: TRBJ1-2
CDR3 DNA: TGCAGCGTTCATAGGGGTGACTATGGCTACACCTTC
CDR3 protein: CSVHRGDYGYTF

D gene: -
CDR3 length: 15
clone size: -
V gene: TRBV5-4
J gene: TRBJ1-1
CDR3 DNA: TGTGCCAGCAGCCAAGTGAGGGGAGAGGGCGCTGAAGCTTTCTTT
CDR3 protein: CASSQVRGEGAEAFF

D gene: -
CDR3 length: 17
clone size: once
V gene: TRBV4-1
J gene: TRBJ1-5
CDR3 DNA: TGCGCCAGCAGCCAAGATATGGGTATGCGGAGGGATCAGCCCCAGCATTTT
CDR3 protein: CASSQDMGMRRDQPQHF

D gene: TRBD1
CDR3 length: 15
clone size: once
V gene: TRBV13
J gene: TRBJ2-7
CDR3 DNA: TGTGCCAGCAGCTTAGCCGGGACAGGGAGGTCCGAGCAGTACTTC
CDR3 protein: CASSLAGTGRSEQYF

D gene: TRBD1
CDR3 length: 15
clone size: -
V gene: TRBV6-5
J gene: TRBJ1-1
CDR3 DNA: TGTGCCAGCAGTCACAGGGGACCTCCGGACACTGAAGCTTTCTTT
CDR3 protein: CASSHRGPPDTEAFF

D gene: TRBD2
CDR3 length: 17
clone size: few
V gene: TRBV10-3
J gene: TRBJ2-7
CDR3 DNA: TGTGCCATCAGTGAAAGAGACGGGACTAGCGGGACCTACGAGCAGTACTTC
CDR3 protein: CAISERDGTSGTYEQYF

D gene: TRBD1
CDR3 length: 18
clone size: -
V gene: TRBV2
J gene: TRBJ1-2
CDR3 DNA: TGTGCCAGCAGTGAAGCGCGGGAGGCGGGACAGGGAGGAGATGGCTACACCTTC
CDR3 protein: CASSEAREAGQGGDGYTF

D gene: -
CDR3 length: 14
clone size: -
V gene: TRBV7-8
J gene: TRBJ1-2
CDR3 DNA: TGTGCCAGCAGCTTAGCCTCAATCTTGGTGGGCTACACCTTC
CDR3 protein: CASSLASILVGYTF

D gene: -
CDR3 length: 14
clone size: -
V gene: TRBV6-6
J gene: TRBJ1-1
CDR3 DNA: TGTGCCAGCAGTCCGACCGGTGCGAACACTGAAGCTTTCTTT
CDR3 protein: CASSPTGANTEAFF

D gene: TRBD2
CDR3 length: 16
clone size: -
V gene: TRBV27
J gene: TRBJ2-7
CDR3 DNA: TGTGCCAGCAGTTTAAGAATTAGCGGGAGGGCAAACGAGCAGTACTTC
CDR3 protein: CASSLRISGRANEQYF

D gene: -
CDR3 length: 15
clone size: once
V gene: TRBV27
J gene: TRBJ1-2
CDR3 DNA: TGTGCCAGCAGTACTAATGCAGGGGTGGGGCATGGCTACACCTTC
CDR3 protein: CASSTNAGVGHGYTF

D gene: TRBD1
CDR3 length: 16
clone size: -
V gene: TRBV7-9
J gene: TRBJ2-7
CDR3 DNA: TGTGCCAGCAGCGACGAAACAGGGGCCCACCGGAACGAGCAGTACTTC
CDR3 protein: CASSDETGAHRNEQYF

D gene: TRBD2
CDR3 length: 19
clone size: -
V gene: TRBV5-1
J gene: TRBJ2-2
CDR3 DNA: TGCGCCAGCAGCTTGGAAGTTAGCGGGAGGGCGGTTTACACCGGGGAGCTGTTTTTT
CDR3 protein: CASSLEVSGRAVYTGELFF

D gene: -
CDR3 length: 14
clone size: -
V gene: TRBV9
J gene: TRBJ2-7
CDR3 DNA: TGTGCCAGCAGCGTAGGTTCTTCTGTCTACGAGCAGTACTTC
CDR3 protein: CASSVGSSVYEQYF

D gene: -
CDR3 length: 13
clone size: once
V gene: TRBV6-4
J gene: TRBJ1-5
CDR3 DNA: TGTGCCAGCAGTGCTTTCGCAGGCCAGCCCCAGCATTTT
CDR3 protein: CASSAFAGQPQHF

D gene: -
CDR3 length: 11
clone size: -
V gene: TRBV6-1
J gene: TRBJ2-4
CDR3 DNA: TGTGCCACCGAGACAGTTTACATTCAGTACTTC
CDR3 protein: CATETVYIQYF

D gene: -
CDR3 length: 16
clone size: once
V gene: TRBV6-5
J gene: TRBJ2-1
CDR3 DNA: TGTGCCAGCAGTTACTCGACCGGGGATTCCTACAATGAGCAGTTCTTC
CDR3 protein: CASSYSTGDSYNEQFF

D gene: TRBD2
CDR3 length: 17
clone size: -
V gene: TRBV19
J gene: TRBJ2-7
CDR3 DNA: TGTGCCAGTAGCGGACTAGTCCTCGGTTTCGGCCTTGACGAGCAGTACTTC
CDR3 protein: CASSGLVLGFGLDEQYF

D gene: -
CDR3 length: 15
clone size: -
V gene: TRBV10-3
J gene: TRBJ1-1
CDR3 DNA: TGTGCCATCAGTGAGGAAACAGGGTCGGGCACTGAAGCTTTCTTT
CDR3 protein: CAISEETGSGTEAFF

D gene: -
CDR3 length: 16
clone size: -
V gene: TRBV28
J gene: TRBJ2-7
CDR3 DNA: TGTGCCAGCAGTCAACGGACAGCCGCTTCATCCTACGAGCAGTACTTC
CDR3 protein: CASSQRTAASSYEQYF